The 10 T cell receptor beta chains below all came from one sample that was sequenced in a study of Graves' ophthalmopathy and Graves' hyperthyroidism. For repertoire sequencing, the TCR beta CDR3 regions were amplified from RNA transcripts. Second-round multiplex PCR followed a first-round RT-PCR using HTBI primers. Each CDR3 protein is one row after TCRdb ran MiXCR on the multiplex PCR reads. The table has roughly 400,000 distinct CDR3 sequences, 18% seen once; the top ten hold roughly 1.4%. Material for sequencing was peripheral blood. The receptors shown here come from a woman under 30 with Graves' ophthalmopathy.

J is TRBJ1-5 and V is TRBV20-1; the D gene is possibly TRBD1 (6 bases). The germline V and J ends were trimmed by 4 bases and 2 bases, with 12 bases remaining between them. Germline CDR1 is DFQATT and CDR2 is SNEGSKA (reference sequence). The CDR3 extends over 14 amino acids. CDR3 DNA: TGCAGTGCTAAGCAGGGGTTGGGCAATCAGCCCCAGCATTTT. It specifies CSAKQGLGNQPQHF.

This clonotype was seen at least ten times. V gene TRBV12-3 or TRBV12-4 combines with J gene TRBJ1-5; D possibly corresponds to TRBD1 (6 bases). Between the trimmed V and J ends, which lost 7 bases and 3 bases, there was a span of 16 bases. There are 15 residues in the CDR3. The CDR3 loop is CASTPSDSYNQPQHF. The CDR3 nucleotides are TGTGCCAGCACCCCGTCGGACAGCTACAATCAGCCCCAGCATTTT.

The chain combines TRBV15 with TRBJ2-7; D is ambiguous. The CDR3 is made up of 13 amino acids. V lost 3 bases and J lost 4, with 10 bases in between. Germline CDR1 is LNHNV and CDR2 is YYDKDF (reference sequence). CDR3 sequence reads: CATSSPSGYEQYF. In nucleotides, the CDR3 is TGTGCCACCAGCAGCCCCTCGGGTTACGAGCAGTACTTC.

This clonotype was counted at least ten times. The chain is built from TRBV12-3 or TRBV12-4 and TRBJ2-5, with D tentatively TRBD1 or TRBD2 (5 bases each). CDR3 size: 16 residues. The ends were cut back, 2 bases at V and 5 bases at J, with 18 bases in the middle. The chain's CDR3 is CASSLPGRQGGETQYF. The CDR3 DNA reads TGTGCCAGCAGTTTACCGGGACGGCAAGGCGGGGAGACCCAGTACTTC.

V and J are TRBV25-1 and TRBJ1-1; no definite D call. This CDR3 is built from 14 residues. V lost 2 bases and J 7 bases, leaving 14 bases between the germline ends. The V gene's germline CDR1 is MGHDK and CDR2 SYGVNS. The CDR3, as DNA: TGTGCCAGCAGTGAAGCACTCGCCACGGTTGAAGCTTTCTTT. This gives the protein CASSEALATVEAFF.

The table lists this clonotype with many counts. V and J are TRBV6-1 and TRBJ2-7, with 7 bases lining up with TRBD1. V dropped 10 bases and J dropped 3; count of bases not matched to a gene: 12. This CDR3 has 14 residues. CDR1 and CDR2 from the germline V gene are MNHNS and SASEGT. The DNA for the CDR3 is TGTGCCACCTGGTCCGGGACAGTTCTCTACGAGCAGTACTTC. Its translation: CATWSGTVLYEQYF.

In its sample, this clonotype was seen many times. The V and J genes are TRBV6-5 and TRBJ2-2, with 9 bases lining up with TRBD1. Unmatched junction bases numbered 17, after V lost 5 bases and J lost 1 base. The length of the CDR3 is 20 residues. Germline V gene data show CDR1 as MNHEY and CDR2 as SVGAGI. The CDR3 DNA sequence: TGTGCCAGCAGTCCTTACAGGGGGCCCAGCAGAATTCGGAACACCGGGGAGCTGTTTTTT. Its translation is CASSPYRGPSRIRNTGELFF.

V and J are TRBV7-2 and TRBJ2-5; no firm D call. The CDR3 is made up of 13 amino acids. V was trimmed by 4 bases and J by 5 bases, leaving 11 bases between them. Germline lookup yields CDR1 SGHTA and CDR2 FQGNSA. For the CDR3, the DNA is TGTGCCAGCAGCTGGTCCGGTCGCGAGACCCAGTACTTC. Translation gives CASSWSGRETQYF.

The chain employs TRBV6-2 or TRBV6-3 and TRBJ2-7; TRBD2 matches at 7 bases. This CDR3 is 13 amino acids long. The germline V gene encodes CDR1 MNHEY and CDR2 SVGEGT. Losses at the gene ends were 6 bases for V and 2 bases for J; bases not matched to a gene: 4. The CDR3 region is CASRSAGAYEQYF. CDR3 nucleotide sequence: TGTGCCAGCAGGTCCGCGGGGGCCTACGAGCAGTACTTC.

This clonotype was recorded at least ten times. The chain has TRBV6-5 and TRBJ1-2, with unresolved D. This CDR3 contains 16 residues. Germline CDR1 is MNHEY and CDR2 is SVGAGI. The V end was cut by 4 bases, the J end by 4 bases, with 19 bases between. CDR3 sequence reads: CASSLGRTPSFYGYTF. As DNA, the CDR3 is TGTGCCAGCAGTTTGGGCAGGACGCCTTCCTTCTATGGCTACACCTTC.